The TCR beta chain under discussion was sequenced for a study of T cell changes during pregnancy in multiple sclerosis. Profiled with immunoSEQ multiplex PCR; TCRdb holds only in-frame clones, not every one. The sample yields tens of thousands of clones, 85% to 95% seen once. Germline V gene sequence: CDR1 LNHNV, CDR2 YYDKDF (reference sequence). The CDR3 length is 15 residues. V was clipped by 2 bases and J by 5 bases; unmatched bases: 5. V usage is TRBV15 and J usage is TRBJ1-2; 10 bases are shared with TRBD1. The specimen was peripheral blood, collected after pregnancy. This TCR derives from a female donor with multiple sclerosis, enrolled in a pregnancy study. The CDR3 loop reads CATSRTRDRGYGYTF. The DNA of the CDR3 is TGTGCCACCAGCAGAACCCGGGACAGGGGTTATGGCTACACCTTC.